These 23 T cell receptor beta chains were all obtained from the same sample, sequenced in a study of blood T cell repertoires in COVID-19. The data were produced by immunoSEQ multiplex PCR, yet TCRdb's version contains in-frame clones alone and is incomplete. The data show around 220,000 clones, roughly 87% seen once. The sample was peripheral blood. The receptors derive from a man aged 35 to 55 with active or convalescent COVID-19.

DNA of the CDR3: TGTGCCAGCAGCTTTGACCCTAGGGCTAGCGGGAGGGATCAAGAGACCCAGTACTTC. Its protein product is CASSFDPRASGRDQETQYF. The chain joins TRBV9 to TRBJ2-5; 12 bases line up with TRBD2. Germline V lookup: CDR1 SGDLS, CDR2 YYNGEE. The CDR3 runs to 19 residues. The J segment lost 2 bases and the V segment lost 4 bases, leaving 15 bases of the junction unmatched. Together with reference TRBV9 and TRBJ2-5, the CDR3 gives the full variable domain: DSGVTQTPKHLITATGQRVTLRCSPRSGDLSVYWYQQSLDQGLQFLIQYYNGEERAKGNILERFSAQQFPDLHSELNLSSLELGDSALYFCASSFDPRASGRDQETQYFGPGTRLLVL.

This sequence joins TRBV7-3 and TRBJ2-4, with 8 bases identical to TRBD1. The germline V gene has CDR1 SGHTA and CDR2 FQGTGA. The CDR3 sequence is 14 residues long. V dropped 4 bases and J dropped 7; count of bases not matched to a gene: 6. This CDR3 reads CASSSQGAGNIQYF. The CDR3 coding sequence is TGTGCCAGCAGCTCCCAGGGGGCAGGGAACATTCAGTACTTC.

This clone appeared a single time. This chain connects TRBV19 to TRBJ2-7; a weak D match, TRBD1 (5 bases). Per the germline V gene, CDR1 is LNHDA and CDR2 is SQIVND (reference sequence). Trimming removed 6 bases at V and 2 bases at J, with 14 bases between. CDR3 length: 14 residues. The DNA for the CDR3 is TGTGCCAGTAGATCCTCGACAGAAACCTACGAGCAGTACTTC. Protein sequence: CASRSSTETYEQYF.

The chain employs TRBV14 and TRBJ1-1; D call uncertain. The germline V and J ends were trimmed by 4 bases and 3 bases, with 6 bases remaining between them. The CDR3 runs 12 residues. The V gene's germline CDR1 is SGHDN and CDR2 FVKESK. CDR3 region: CASSPIYTEAFF. Written as DNA, the CDR3 is TGTGCCAGCAGCCCAATTTACACTGAAGCTTTCTTT.

This sequence joins TRBV4-1 and TRBJ2-3, with TRBD1 matching 7 bases. The V gene end was trimmed by 0 bases and the J gene end by 5 bases; junction bases not matched to a gene: 5. Germline V lookup: CDR1 MGHRA, CDR2 YSYEKL. This CDR3 is built from 15 residues. CDR3 region: CASSQEQGFGDTQYF. The CDR3 nucleotides are TGCGCCAGCAGCCAAGAACAGGGGTTCGGAGATACGCAGTATTTT.

The chain joins TRBV7-3 to TRBJ1-1; D call uncertain. Looked up from germline, CDR1 is SGHTA and CDR2 is FQGTGA. The CDR3 runs 14 residues. V was clipped by 7 bases and J by 3 bases, with 15 bases between them. For the CDR3, the DNA is TGTGCCAGCACCAGGCAGTCCGGCGACACTGAAGCTTTCTTT. It translates to CASTRQSGDTEAFF.

This chain's CDR3 is CAISSTGKDTQYF. The DNA of the CDR3 is TGTGCCATCAGTAGTACAGGGAAAGATACGCAGTATTTT. The chain links TRBV10-3 to TRBJ2-3, with D possibly TRBD1 on 6 matching bases. CDR3 length: 13 residues. The germline gives CDR1 ENHRY, CDR2 SYGVKD. Trimming cost V 5 bases and J 5 bases, with 11 bases left between them.

This sequence joins TRBV5-1 and TRBJ2-7, with 14 bases fitting TRBD2. V was pared by 3 bases and J by 6 bases, with 20 bases of the junction left unmatched. The CDR3 contains 20 residues. Germline V CDR1 and CDR2: SGHRS, YFSETQ. The CDR3 bases are TGCGCCAGCAGCTCCGCCCAGGGCGATAGGACTAGCGGGAGGAGGCGCGAGCAGTACTTC. Its translation: CASSSAQGDRTSGRRREQYF.

This chain connects TRBV7-6 to TRBJ2-5; D uncertain. V lost 1 base and J 5 bases, leaving 14 bases between the germline ends. Germline V CDR1 and CDR2: SGHVS, FNYEAQ. CDR3 size: 15 residues. CDR3 DNA: TGTGCCAGCAGCTTAGAAGTCGGGTTCGGCGAGACCCAGTACTTC. Protein product: CASSLEVGFGETQYF.

Regarding this clone: No DNA is shown, since the ends of the CDR3 on it are uncertain; the CDR3 is the one TCRdb lists. This rearrangement joins TRBV28 to TRBJ1-1; the DNA was not compared with TRBD1, the D call given in the table. The germline gives CDR1 MDHEN, CDR2 SYDVKM. Inclusive of both ends, the CDR3 amounts to 14 amino acids. The CDR3: CASSSSTTVTEAFF.

The chain has TRBV25-1 and TRBJ1-1; D is unresolved. The CDR3 length is 15 residues. V lost 5 bases, J lost 0 bases, and 13 bases lay in between. Germline CDR1 MGHDK, CDR2 SYGVNS. The CDR3 spells CASSPLTILNTEAFF. Here the CDR3 DNA reads TGTGCCAGCAGTCCGCTAACTATCCTGAACACTGAAGCTTTCTTT.

The chain links TRBV30 to TRBJ1-2, with D unresolved. Trimming left V 3 bases short and J 10 bases short, with 12 bases between. Germline lookup yields CDR1 GTSNPN and CDR2 SVGIG (reference sequence). The length of the CDR3 is 11 residues. The CDR3 DNA follows: TGTGCCTGGAGAAGTGCAGGATCCTACACCTTC. This encodes CAWRSAGSYTF.

The chain has TRBV28 and TRBJ1-1; D is uncertain. Trimming shortened V by 6 bases and J by 1 base, and 21 bases separated the two germline ends. The germline V gene has CDR1 MDHEN and CDR2 SYDVKM. The CDR3 runs 17 residues. The CDR3 loop is CASSRNALRVWNTEAFF. CDR3 sequence (DNA): TGTGCCAGCAGCCGAAACGCCCTGAGGGTTTGGAACACTGAAGCTTTCTTT. Full variable domain (outside the CDR3, taken from reference TRBV28 and TRBJ1-1): DVKVTQSSRYLVKRTGEKVFLECVQDMDHENMFWYRQDPGLGLRLIYFSYDVKMKEKGDIPEGYSVSREKKERFSLILESASTNQTSMYLCASSRNALRVWNTEAFFGQGTRLTVV.

V and J are TRBV25-1 and TRBJ2-5; perhaps TRBD2 as D (6 bases). Germline CDR1 reads MGHDK; CDR2 reads SYGVNS. Trimming removed 3 bases at V and 3 bases at J, with 20 bases between. This CDR3 contains 17 residues. As DNA, the CDR3 is TGTGCCAGCAGTGAGATCCCCGCGGGGAAATATGAAGAGACCCAGTACTTC. Protein: CASSEIPAGKYEETQYF.

In its sample, this clone was seen a few times. The rearrangement joins TRBV4-2 to TRBJ1-1; perhaps TRBD1 as D (5 bases). The CDR3 extends over 13 amino acids. In germline, CDR1 is LGHNA, CDR2 YNFKEQ. The germline V and J ends were trimmed by 8 bases and 8 bases, with 18 bases remaining between them. Written as DNA, the CDR3 is TGTGCCAGCCGTATTGGGGCGCTTGGGGAAGCTTTCTTT. Translation gives CASRIGALGEAFF.

This clone appeared a single time. This chain joins TRBV19 and TRBJ2-2; 12 nucleotides align to TRBD2. Germline lookup yields CDR1 LNHDA and CDR2 SQIVND (reference sequence). The CDR3 contains 17 residues. The ends lost 2 bases at V and 6 bases at J; junction bases unmatched: 7. The CDR3 spells CASSITGLAGRPGELFF. The CDR3 DNA reads TGTGCCAGTAGTATAACAGGACTAGCGGGGCGCCCCGGGGAGCTGTTTTTT.

The chain uses TRBV6-9 and TRBJ1-6, with 9 bases lining up with TRBD1. After removal of 6 bases from V and 0 bases from J, the junction contained 15 bases not matched to a gene. The germline V gene encodes CDR1 MNHGY and CDR2 SVAAGI. The CDR3 length is 20 residues. The CDR3, as DNA: TGTGCCAGCAGAAGCTCTAGACAGGGGGTAAACATCTCCTATAATTCACCCCTCCACTTT. Translation: CASRSSRQGVNISYNSPLHF.

The chain recombines TRBV30 with TRBJ2-7, with D perhaps matching TRBD1 (5 bases). This CDR3 has 13 residues. CDR1 is GTSNPN and CDR2 is SVGIG in the germline V gene (reference sequence). Trimming took 5 bases from V and 0 from J, leaving 11 bases between them. This chain's CDR3 is CAWVGRSSYEQYF. The CDR3 nucleotides are TGTGCCTGGGTGGGGCGTAGCTCCTACGAGCAGTACTTC.

The chain employs TRBV2 and TRBJ2-2, with D unresolved. This CDR3 region has 12 residues. Germline CDR1 and CDR2: SNHLY and FYNNEI. V dropped 1 base and J dropped 6 bases, with 3 bases sitting between them. The CDR3 reads CASSEVAGELFF. CDR3 nucleotide sequence: TGTGCCAGCAGTGAAGTCGCCGGGGAGCTGTTTTTT.

J is TRBJ1-1 and V is TRBV9; unclear D gene. The CDR3 is 14 amino acids. Trimming shortened V by 0 bases and J by 8 bases, and 14 bases separated the two germline ends. Germline CDR1 SGDLS, CDR2 YYNGEE. CDR3: CASSVEVQDREAFF. The CDR3 nucleotides read TGTGCCAGCAGCGTAGAGGTTCAGGATAGGGAAGCTTTCTTT.

The J gene is TRBJ1-2, the V gene TRBV3-1 (or the pseudogene TRBV3-2), with a possible D match to TRBD1 (6 bases). The CDR3 loop spans 13 amino acids. V shed 3 bases and J shed 6 bases, with 11 bases lying between them. CDR1 and CDR2 (germline): LGHDT, YNNKEL (reference sequence). This CDR3 is CASSHLQGHGYTF. DNA of the CDR3: TGTGCCAGCAGCCATTTACAGGGCCATGGCTACACCTTC.

This chain joins TRBV4-2 and TRBJ1-3, with D possibly being TRBD1 (5 bases). The CDR3 spans 16 residues. Germline CDR1 reads LGHNA; CDR2 reads YNFKEQ. Trimming pared 1 base from V and 3 bases from J, leaving 13 bases between. CDR3 nucleotide sequence: TGTGCCAGCAGCCAAGTTGTGGGGCAACTTGGAAACACCATATATTTT. As protein: CASSQVVGQLGNTIYF.

V and J are TRBV6-1 and TRBJ1-5; unclear D gene. The CDR3 runs to 16 residues. The germline gives CDR1 MNHNS, CDR2 SASEGT. The ends were cut back, 3 bases at V and 0 bases at J, with 12 bases in the middle. CDR3 in DNA: TGTGCCAGCAGTGATCTGGCCCGGGGTAGCAATCAGCCCCAGCATTTT. Its translation is CASSDLARGSNQPQHF.